What follows describes a single T cell receptor (beta chain). These data are taken from a study of cytomegalovirus exposure and HLA in healthy donors. The PCR ran on 60 Vbeta and 13 Jbeta primers. Data came from immunoSEQ multiplex PCR; TCRdb stores just in-frame clones and leaves some out. The sample yields roughly 160,000 clones, around 84% seen once. The germline V gene has CDR1 SGHRS and CDR2 YFSETQ. The CDR3 covers 12 residues. Trimming took 4 bases from V and 1 from J, leaving 2 bases between them. Sequencing was performed on PBMCs. The clonotype was recovered from a boy younger than 10 in good health and CMV-seronegative. This chain links TRBV5-1 with TRBJ2-2; D is undetermined. The CDR3 sequence: CASSRNTGELFF. CDR3 in DNA: TGCGCCAGCAGCCGGAACACCGGGGAGCTGTTTTTT.